This T cell receptor beta chain stems from a study of neurological immune-mediated disorders. TCRdb passed the 5' RACE reads through MiXCR, listing each CDR3 protein once. The table has 55,000 to 65,000 distinct CDR3 sequences, 9.7% seen once. This clonotype has a count of ten or more. V lost 4 bases, J lost 4 bases, and 11 bases stayed unmatched. The CDR3 totals 16 residues. The V gene's germline CDR1 is SGHDT and CDR2 YYEEEE. Regarding time point: longitudinal time-point 2. This sequence joins TRBV5-6 and TRBJ2-7; 10 bases fit TRBD1. The specimen sequenced was PBMCs. This TCR was recovered from a man aged 25-40 years in good health. CDR3 protein: CASSRIPTGGLYEQYF. The DNA for the CDR3 is TGTGCCAGCAGCCGAATACCGACAGGGGGCTTATACGAGCAGTACTTC.